Listed below are T cell receptor beta chains from one sample, sequenced in a study of early T cells in non-severe SARS-CoV-2 infection. TCRdb reprocessed the 5' RACE reads with MiXCR, giving one entry per CDR3 protein. The table lists about 110,000 distinct CDR3 sequences, 12% of them singletons. Sequences were obtained from whole blood. These receptors originate from an adult who was a healthcare worker with PCR-confirmed SARS-CoV-2 infection or an uninfected control (not recorded which). The CDR3 runs from the conserved cysteine through the conserved F or W. Each record gives: V gene, J gene, clone size, D gene, CDR3 protein, CDR3 DNA. A D gene is named only where the DNA matches it firmly. Clone size is given for some rows only: seen once, a few or many times, or a class if the clone is expanded.

V: TRBV5-8
J: TRBJ2-1
size: NA
D: TRBD2
CDR3: CASSWTSGEQFF
DNA: TGTGCCAGCAGTTGGACTAGCGGTGAGCAGTTCTTC

V: TRBV28
J: TRBJ1-1
size: NA
D: TRBD1
CDR3: CASTTDREGTEAFF
DNA: TGTGCCAGCACCACAGACAGGGAGGGCACTGAAGCTTTCTTT

V: TRBV29-1
J: TRBJ2-3
size: NA
D: NA
CDR3: CSVDRGTDTQYF
DNA: TGCAGCGTTGACAGGGGCACAGATACGCAGTATTTT

V: TRBV6-1
J: TRBJ1-3
size: NA
D: TRBD1
CDR3: CASRDRGSGNTIYF
DNA: TGTGCCAGCAGAGACAGGGGAAGTGGAAACACCATATATTTT

V: TRBV2
J: TRBJ2-5
size: few
D: NA
CDR3: CASSEAQTGSVTQYF
DNA: TGTGCCAGCAGTGAGGCTCAAACAGGGTCAGTGACCCAGTACTTC

V: TRBV12-3/TRBV12-4
J: TRBJ2-7
size: few
D: TRBD2
CDR3: CASSARLASYEQYF
DNA: TGTGCCAGCAGTGCTAGACTAGCATCCTACGAGCAGTACTTC

V: TRBV14
J: TRBJ2-2
size: NA
D: TRBD2
CDR3: CASSRGTKGTGELFF
DNA: TGTGCCAGCAGCCGGGGGACTAAAGGGACCGGGGAGCTGTTTTTT

V: TRBV6-5
J: TRBJ2-1
size: NA
D: NA
CDR3: CASSYINEQFF
DNA: TGTGCCAGCAGTTACATAAATGAGCAGTTCTTC

V: TRBV6-1
J: TRBJ1-4
size: many
D: NA
CDR3: CASFSGGEKLFF
DNA: TGTGCCAGCTTCTCTGGGGGTGAAAAACTGTTTTTT

V: TRBV6-5
J: TRBJ2-7
size: NA
D: TRBD2
CDR3: CASSQSGTSGIEQYF
DNA: TGTGCCAGCAGTCAGTCCGGGACTAGCGGGATCGAGCAGTACTTC

V: TRBV3-1
J: TRBJ2-5
size: many
D: TRBD2
CDR3: CASSPGLAGGRTQYF
DNA: TGTGCCAGCAGCCCGGGACTAGCGGGAGGACGGACCCAGTACTTC

V: TRBV9
J: TRBJ1-1
size: NA
D: NA
CDR3: CASSITTGTEAFF
DNA: TGTGCCAGCTCAATCACGACTGGGACTGAAGCTTTCTTT

V: TRBV9
J: TRBJ2-2
size: NA
D: NA
CDR3: CASSQTHRVTGELFF
DNA: TGTGCCAGCAGCCAGACTCACAGGGTAACCGGGGAGCTGTTTTTT

V: TRBV18
J: TRBJ1-2
size: NA
D: NA
CDR3: CASSQIDINPGYTF
DNA: TGTGCCAGCTCACAGATCGACATTAATCCGGGCTACACCTTC

V: TRBV27
J: TRBJ2-2
size: few
D: NA
CDR3: CASSLFPPDSSDTGELFF
DNA: TGTGCCAGCAGTTTATTCCCGCCCGACAGTTCCGACACCGGGGAGCTGTTTTTT

V: TRBV20-1
J: TRBJ1-5
size: many
D: TRBD1
CDR3: CSALGQGVNSNQPQHF
DNA: TGCAGTGCTCTGGGACAGGGGGTTAATAGCAATCAGCCCCAGCATTTT

V: TRBV24-1
J: TRBJ1-3
size: NA
D: NA
CDR3: CATSDGGRLSGNTIYF
DNA: TGTGCCACCAGTGATGGGGGGAGACTCTCTGGAAACACCATATATTTT

V: TRBV6-2/TRBV6-3
J: TRBJ1-1
size: few
D: NA
CDR3: CASITPMNTEAFF
DNA: TGTGCCAGCATCACACCAATGAACACTGAAGCTTTCTTT

V: TRBV7-8
J: TRBJ2-7
size: NA
D: NA
CDR3: CASSNGEFSYEQYF
DNA: TGTGCCAGCAGTAATGGGGAATTCTCCTACGAGCAGTACTTC

V: TRBV7-8
J: TRBJ2-7
size: NA
D: NA
CDR3: CAGRQDVRSQYF
DNA: TGTGCCGGACGCCAAGATGTGAGGTCGCAGTACTTC

V: TRBV28
J: TRBJ1-1
size: few
D: NA
CDR3: CASSLGGYLTEAFF
DNA: TGTGCCAGCAGTTTAGGAGGGTACTTAACTGAAGCTTTCTTT

V: TRBV11-2
J: TRBJ2-1
size: many
D: TRBD2
CDR3: CASSEGLAGGFMDEQFF
DNA: TGTGCCAGCAGCGAGGGACTAGCGGGAGGGTTTATGGATGAGCAGTTCTTC

V: TRBV19
J: TRBJ2-3
size: NA
D: NA
CDR3: CASSMTLGTDTQYF
DNA: TGTGCCAGTAGTATGACACTCGGCACAGATACGCAGTATTTT

V: TRBV5-1
J: TRBJ1-1
size: NA
D: NA
CDR3: CASSLWGDTEAFF
DNA: TGCGCCAGCAGCTTGTGGGGGGACACTGAAGCTTTCTTT

V: TRBV29-1
J: TRBJ2-1
size: many
D: TRBD2
CDR3: CSANPGGVYNEQFF
DNA: TGCAGCGCCAACCCGGGGGGGGTATACAATGAGCAGTTCTTC

V: TRBV12-3/TRBV12-4
J: TRBJ2-5
size: many
D: NA
CDR3: CASSLLATETQYF
DNA: TGTGCCAGCAGTTTACTTGCTACCGAGACCCAGTACTTC

V: TRBV18
J: TRBJ2-3
size: many
D: TRBD2
CDR3: CASSPLERERGTQYF
DNA: TGTGCCAGCTCACCGTTGGAGCGGGAGAGGGGAACGCAGTATTTT

V: TRBV12-3/TRBV12-4
J: TRBJ2-2
size: few
D: NA
CDR3: CASSFKGSGRELFF
DNA: TGTGCCAGCAGTTTTAAAGGGTCTGGGAGGGAGCTGTTTTTT

V: TRBV7-9
J: TRBJ2-3
size: many
D: NA
CDR3: CASSWPGTDTQYF
DNA: TGTGCCAGCAGCTGGCCGGGAACAGATACGCAGTATTTT

V: TRBV7-9
J: TRBJ2-2
size: NA
D: NA
CDR3: CASSYGLPGELFF
DNA: TGTGCCAGCAGCTACGGGCTACCCGGGGAGCTGTTTTTT

V: TRBV11-3
J: TRBJ1-5
size: many
D: NA
CDR3: CASSYTVNQPQHF
DNA: TGTGCCAGCAGCTACACTGTAAATCAGCCCCAGCATTTT

V: TRBV6-5
J: TRBJ2-6
size: NA
D: TRBD1
CDR3: CASRQQGAGANVLTF
DNA: TGTGCCAGCAGGCAACAGGGGGCTGGGGCCAACGTCCTGACTTTC

V: TRBV3-1
J: TRBJ2-7
size: few
D: NA
CDR3: CASSPGPPYEQYF
DNA: TGTGCCAGCAGTCCTGGGCCCCCCTACGAGCAGTACTTC

V: TRBV11-2
J: TRBJ2-1
size: many
D: TRBD2
CDR3: CASSPRTSGSYNEQFF
DNA: TGTGCCAGCAGCCCTAGGACTAGCGGCTCCTACAATGAGCAGTTCTTC

V: TRBV7-2
J: TRBJ1-5
size: few
D: NA
CDR3: CASSFRRDQPQHF
DNA: TGTGCCAGCAGCTTTCGACGGGATCAGCCCCAGCATTTT

V: TRBV6-1
J: TRBJ2-7
size: few
D: NA
CDR3: CASSEPHRYEQYF
DNA: TGTGCCAGCAGTGAACCCCATCGGTACGAGCAGTACTTC

V: TRBV27
J: TRBJ2-7
size: many
D: TRBD2
CDR3: CASSVASGRDYEQYF
DNA: TGTGCCAGCAGTGTCGCTAGCGGGAGGGACTACGAGCAGTACTTC

V: TRBV24-1
J: TRBJ2-1
size: many
D: NA
CDR3: CATSDLKGEASYNEQFF
DNA: TGTGCCACCAGTGATTTGAAAGGGGAGGCCTCCTACAATGAGCAGTTCTTC

V: TRBV7-8
J: TRBJ2-2
size: NA
D: NA
CDR3: CASHQRGGRGSGELFF
DNA: TGTGCCAGCCACCAGCGTGGGGGCCGGGGATCCGGGGAGCTGTTTTTT

V: TRBV11-2
J: TRBJ2-3
size: NA
D: TRBD2
CDR3: CASSPGLAGGPMKTDTQYF
DNA: TGTGCCAGCAGCCCGGGACTAGCGGGAGGGCCAATGAAGACAGATACGCAGTATTTT

V: TRBV9
J: TRBJ2-7
size: few
D: TRBD2
CDR3: CASSSSGTPGMEQYF
DNA: TGTGCCAGCAGCTCGAGCGGGACCCCCGGGATGGAGCAGTACTTC

V: TRBV2
J: TRBJ1-1
size: many
D: NA
CDR3: CASRTGRLGTEAFF
DNA: TGTGCCAGCAGAACAGGGAGGCTAGGCACTGAAGCTTTCTTT

V: TRBV5-1
J: TRBJ2-1
size: few
D: TRBD2
CDR3: CASSGSGGGHNEQFF
DNA: TGCGCCAGCAGCGGGAGCGGGGGAGGTCACAATGAGCAGTTCTTC

V: TRBV7-2
J: TRBJ2-1
size: NA
D: NA
CDR3: CASSLVGGTYNEQFF
DNA: TGTGCCAGCAGCTTAGTCGGGGGAACCTACAATGAGCAGTTCTTC

V: TRBV6-1
J: TRBJ1-5
size: few
D: NA
CDR3: CASSEAWRAALYNQPQHF
DNA: TGTGCCAGCAGTGAAGCCTGGAGGGCTGCATTATACAATCAGCCCCAGCATTTT

V: TRBV7-6
J: TRBJ2-3
size: NA
D: TRBD2
CDR3: CASSLGSGSIVDTQYF
DNA: TGTGCCAGCAGCTTAGGTAGCGGGAGTATCGTAGATACGCAGTATTTT

V: TRBV7-6
J: TRBJ2-5
size: NA
D: NA
CDR3: CASSPGRGLRETQYF
DNA: TGTGCCAGCAGCCCCGGACGGGGGCTGAGAGAGACCCAGTACTTC

V: TRBV20-1
J: TRBJ2-7
size: many
D: NA
CDR3: CSARDLVGAKQYEQYF
DNA: TGCAGTGCTAGAGACCTGGTGGGGGCGAAACAATACGAGCAGTACTTC

V: TRBV3-1
J: TRBJ2-7
size: NA
D: NA
CDR3: CASSQDYAHYEQYF
DNA: TGTGCCAGCAGCCAAGATTACGCCCATTACGAGCAGTACTTC

V: TRBV11-3
J: TRBJ1-2
size: NA
D: TRBD1
CDR3: CASSPGQTFGYTF
DNA: TGTGCCAGCAGCCCGGGACAGACCTTTGGCTACACCTTC

V: TRBV12-3/TRBV12-4
J: TRBJ2-5
size: few
D: NA
CDR3: CASSSPGIQETQYF
DNA: TGTGCCAGCAGTTCCCCAGGAATCCAAGAGACCCAGTACTTC

V: TRBV7-9
J: TRBJ2-7
size: NA
D: TRBD1
CDR3: CASSERQGPALRYF
DNA: TGTGCCAGCAGCGAACGACAGGGGCCGGCCCTCCGGTACTTC

V: TRBV9
J: TRBJ2-7
size: once
D: NA
CDR3: CASSVTWDYEQYF
DNA: TGTGCCAGCAGCGTAACTTGGGACTACGAGCAGTACTTC

V: TRBV19
J: TRBJ1-5
size: many
D: NA
CDR3: CASSTGYQPQHF
DNA: TGTGCCAGTAGCACAGGTTATCAGCCCCAGCATTTT

V: TRBV6-1
J: TRBJ2-3
size: many
D: NA
CDR3: CASNRVTDTQYF
DNA: TGTGCCAGCAATCGCGTCACAGATACGCAGTATTTT

V: TRBV14
J: TRBJ2-1
size: NA
D: TRBD2
CDR3: CASRRNSGRAIYNEQFF
DNA: TGTGCCAGCAGGCGAAATAGCGGGAGGGCCATCTACAATGAGCAGTTCTTC

V: TRBV29-1
J: TRBJ1-1
size: few
D: NA
CDR3: CSDREAFF
DNA: TGCAGTGACCGTGAAGCTTTCTTT

V: TRBV30
J: TRBJ2-6
size: NA
D: NA
CDR3: CAWTGVSGANVLTF
DNA: TGTGCCTGGACAGGGGTCTCTGGGGCCAACGTCCTGACTTTC